This paragraph covers one T cell receptor beta chain sequence. In this sample, this clonotype turned up many times. This clone's antigen is unknown. Base qualities are not at hand, and no much larger clone is one base apart. The data derive from a study of T-cell reconstitution after alpha-beta-depleted transplantation in children (TCRdb year 2016). Study-wide context: T-cell immune reconstitution after TCRalphabeta/CD19-depleted allogeneic hematopoietic cell transplantation in children was quantitatively tracked in the study by means of TCR repertoire profiling.

The method was PCR. Sequenced using an Illumina HiSeq 2500. TCR library preparation used molecular barcoding, with unique molecular identifiers applied to normalize quantification of the TCRbeta repertoire. TCRdb reprocessing: public reads trimmed at Q25 with fastp, clones called with MiXCR, in-frame beta chains kept. Each CDR3 protein gets just one entry, which takes the most common genes and DNA from the rows behind it. This sample gives approximately 270,000 distinct CDR3 sequences in total; 20% to 30% of them show up just once. The ten largest make up around 4.8% of the sample. From the cysteine up to the phenylalanine, the CDR3 has a length of 12 residues. Only the CDR3 part of the read is kept: 36 bases, read in frame from the first base. Trimming takes 8 bases from V and 2 bases from J, and the germline ends sit 10 bases apart. Looking up the germline V gene (reference sequence) yields CDR1 MNHEY and CDR2 SMNVEV.

General findings and caveats noted by the study authors: Hyperexpanded clone frequencies declined over subsequent months; after one year, T-cell counts and TCRbeta diversity were mostly attributed to newly produced T cells. The apparently early recovery of alphabetaT-cell counts about two months after transplant reportedly depended on only several hundred rapidly expanded clones that came from non-depleted graft cells. In some patients, the high TCRbeta diversity seen at day 60 was put down to recipient T cells and intrathymic progenitors that had survived conditioning.

The sample's treatment or condition, from its label and the paper: allogeneic hematopoietic cell transplantation with graft depleted of TCRalphabeta T cells and CD19 B cells. The children who served as transplant recipients had been given grafts of TCRalphabeta/CD19-depleted allogeneic hematopoietic cells. The source was PBMCs, mostly from graft donor cells, collected 360 days after TCRalphabeta/CD19-depleted stem cell transplant. The clonotype comes from a female patient between 2 and 15 years old who had a stem cell transplant for congenital amegakaryocytic thrombocytopenia, so the T cells may come from the graft donor. This receptor chain uses TRBV27 and TRBJ2-7; the D gene lacks a confident call. The CDR3 in this case is CASPPRTYEQYF. The DNA sequence is TGTGCCAGCCCCCCCAGGACCTACGAGCAGTACTTC.